This TCR beta chain was profiled in a study of blood T cell repertoires in COVID-19. About the study: T cells, B-cell-depleted T cells, or PBMCs provided the cDNA or gDNA that served as material.

The repertoire was sequenced with immunoSEQ multiplex PCR; TCRdb's copy has only in-frame clones and lacks some. The table lists a few hundred thousand clones, around 87% of them singletons. CDR1 and CDR2 from the germline V gene are MGHDK and SYGVNS. V was cut by 6 bases and J by 4 bases, with 16 bases left in between. The CDR3 totals 15 residues. The V gene is TRBV25-1, the J gene TRBJ1-3; D is uncertain. Specimen: peripheral blood. The source of this sequence is a man younger than 35 with active or convalescent COVID-19. The CDR3 is CASRAPPGRGNTIYF. The CDR3 DNA is TGTGCCAGCAGAGCACCACCAGGTCGGGGAAACACCATATATTTT.